This T cell receptor (beta chain) is from a study of vaccination effects on CD4 cells after COVID-19 (dated by TCRdb to 2021 to 2024). Turning to the overall study: To identify antigen-specific CD4+ T cell clonotypes by their expansion, the ViraFEST assay first stimulated PBMC with viral peptide pools and then applied TCR sequencing. A total of 9 to 11 COVID-19 convalescent patients and a handful of SARS-CoV-2-naive healthy vaccine recipients were included in the full study. In both COVID-19 convalescent patients and infection-naive vaccine recipients, the study compared SARS-CoV-2 spike-specific CD4+ TCR repertoires from before mRNA vaccination with those from after it. Cultures from other donors in the study were sequenced using the Oncomine TCR Beta short-read assay on an Illumina iSeq 100. Each well held 1.5 million to 2 million PBMC cultured in IMDM containing around 5.1% human AB serum, 8.5 to 10 IU/ml IL-2 and gentamicin, along with approximately 10 ug/ml peptides. Each participant got two doses of an mRNA SARS-CoV-2 vaccine, either BNT162b2 or mRNA-1273. What the study reported, not specific to this receptor: Clones induced by infection and clones induced by vaccination both contracted markedly at late timepoints after vaccination, which fits with T cell responses waning over time. The study was limited by a small number of convalescent patients and lacked early post-infection timepoints. In healthy vaccine recipients, vaccine-induced clones were almost all SARS-CoV-2 mono-reactive, with only 1 of 255 cross-reactive with common cold coronaviruses.

The library was obtained by the immunoSEQ multiplex PCR assay. DNA from the CD4+ T cells that had been cultured and isolated underwent TCR beta CDR3 sequencing. Under the source paper's analysis protocol: Non-productive TCR sequences were removed and reads were trimmed to the CDR3 region, keeping CDR3s of at least 7 amino acids. Antigen-specific clonotypes were identified using the MANAFEST web app by comparison of expansion in peptide wells against reference cultures. Positive clones required FDR<0.05 expansion versus reference and all other wells, odds ratio above 5, and frequency above 0.1% in two replicate wells. Clonotypes significantly expanded in SARS-CoV-2 spike wells and in at least one common cold coronavirus spike condition were defined as cross-reactive. Using the stringdist R package, CDR3 similarity was measured by Levenshtein distance, and unrooted trees were constructed with ape in R 3.6.1. TCRdb obtained this table from immuneACCESS and retained in-frame rearrangements with V and J assigned. These tables miss some clones; where compared with another copy, unresolved V genes account for less than half of the shortfall, and the remainder is unexplained. V and J calls plus clone size are reproduced from that table; the DNA served to infer D and trimming. For this sample the table gives about 53,000 clones, of which 60% to 85% were detected only once. The ten largest clones represent around 2.9% of the sample.

Including cysteine and phenylalanine, the CDR3 has 14 amino acids. Solely the CDR3 DNA is kept, with 42 bases framed from the first base. Trimming takes 4 bases off V and 5 bases off J; junction bases not matched to a gene: 7. From a lookup of the germline V gene, CDR1 and CDR2 are SGHTA and FQGNSA. After about 10 days of culture, CD4+ T cells were isolated with the EasySep CD4+ T cell isolation kit. Negative nucleocapsid antibody results before and after vaccination confirmed that the healthy vaccine recipients had no prior SARS-CoV-2 infection. Half of the culture medium was replaced with fresh IL-2-containing medium on days 3 and 7. Unless noted otherwise, every peptide stimulation condition was grown in triplicate wells. Using Ficoll-Paque Plus gradient centrifugation, PBMC were separated from whole blood and then either used fresh or cryopreserved at -140C. The QIAamp micro DNA kit was used to extract genomic DNA from the cultured CD4+ T cells.

In the case of this clone: There is no known antigen for this receptor. Base qualities are missing; no much larger clone stands one base away.

The receptor's source is a human donor who received a COVID-19 vaccine. The sequence is built from TRBV7-2 and TRBJ2-5; a stretch of 7 junction bases matches TRBD1. The source was CD4+ T cells from PBMCs cultured without peptide, collected before COVID-19 vaccination. The CDR3 is CASSSPDREETQYF. In nucleotide form, the sequence is TGTGCCAGCAGCTCGCCCGACAGGGAGGAGACCCAGTACTTC.